Listed below are T cell receptor beta chains from one sample, sequenced in a study of blood T cells in healthy people across ages. TCRdb re-called the 5' RACE reads through MiXCR, storing one row per CDR3 protein. This table holds about 800,000 distinct CDR3 sequences, 58% found once. Sequencing input: blood. The source is a man aged 25 to 40 in good health. CDR3s include the opening cysteine and the closing phenylalanine or tryptophan. Fields, in order: clone size, J gene, V gene, D gene, CDR3 protein, CDR3 DNA. D genes are given only for firm matches. A clone size is listed for some rows: how often the clone was seen (once, few, many), or a class if it is expanded.

clone_size: few
j_call: TRBJ2-7
v_call: TRBV20-1
d_call: TRBD1
cdr3_aa: CSARTGGAYEQYF
cdr3_nt: TGCAGTGCTCGGACAGGGGGCGCCTACGAGCAGTACTTC

clone_size: .
j_call: TRBJ1-1
v_call: TRBV12-3/TRBV12-4
d_call: .
cdr3_aa: CATSVGTEAFF
cdr3_nt: TGTGCCACCTCGGTAGGGACTGAAGCTTTCTTT

clone_size: few
j_call: TRBJ2-7
v_call: TRBV7-2
d_call: .
cdr3_aa: CASSFHRGEQYF
cdr3_nt: TGTGCCAGCAGCTTCCACCGGGGCGAGCAGTACTTC

clone_size: .
j_call: TRBJ1-2
v_call: TRBV29-1
d_call: .
cdr3_aa: CSVEFVAFYGYTF
cdr3_nt: TGCAGCGTTGAATTTGTAGCTTTCTATGGCTACACCTTC

clone_size: few
j_call: TRBJ2-1
v_call: TRBV20-1
d_call: .
cdr3_aa: CSRNRRRGQNEQFF
cdr3_nt: TGCAGTCGCAATCGGAGGAGAGGACAGAATGAGCAGTTCTTC

clone_size: few
j_call: TRBJ1-1
v_call: TRBV7-2
d_call: .
cdr3_aa: CASSLPRWGTEAFF
cdr3_nt: TGTGCCAGCAGCCTCCCACGATGGGGCACTGAAGCTTTCTTT

clone_size: many
j_call: TRBJ2-7
v_call: TRBV7-2
d_call: TRBD1
cdr3_aa: CASSPRTGSYEQYF
cdr3_nt: TGTGCCAGCAGCCCCAGGACAGGTTCCTACGAGCAGTACTTC

clone_size: .
j_call: TRBJ1-2
v_call: TRBV20-1
d_call: .
cdr3_aa: CGAKGGPGGGYTF
cdr3_nt: TGCGGTGCTAAGGGGGGGCCCGGAGGGGGCTACACCTTC

clone_size: .
j_call: TRBJ2-3
v_call: TRBV10-3
d_call: TRBD2
cdr3_aa: CAIRDSGREGTQYF
cdr3_nt: TGTGCCATCAGGGATAGCGGGAGGGAGGGTACGCAGTATTTT

clone_size: .
j_call: TRBJ1-2
v_call: TRBV9
d_call: TRBD1
cdr3_aa: CASSPRDRHTYGYTF
cdr3_nt: TGTGCCAGCAGCCCGCGGGACAGGCATACATATGGCTACACCTTC

clone_size: .
j_call: TRBJ1-6
v_call: TRBV12-3/TRBV12-4
d_call: .
cdr3_aa: CASSPTYGVPARGLPSPLHF
cdr3_nt: TGTGCCAGCAGTCCAACTTATGGGGTTCCCGCGAGGGGCCTCCCTTCACCCCTCCACTTT

clone_size: .
j_call: TRBJ2-5
v_call: TRBV20-1
d_call: .
cdr3_aa: CSAAAIQETQYF
cdr3_nt: TGCAGTGCGGCGGCCATCCAAGAGACCCAGTACTTC

clone_size: .
j_call: TRBJ2-3
v_call: TRBV5-1
d_call: .
cdr3_aa: CASSLAPLAGTDTQYF
cdr3_nt: TGCGCCAGCAGCTTGGCGCCTCTCGCCGGGACAGATACGCAGTATTTT

clone_size: once
j_call: TRBJ2-5
v_call: TRBV12-3/TRBV12-4
d_call: TRBD2
cdr3_aa: CASSLTHHTGRRAGVYEQYF
cdr3_nt: TGTGCCAGCAGCCTCACCCACCACACAGGGCGGAGAGCGGGAGTATATGAGCAGTACTTC

clone_size: .
j_call: TRBJ2-5
v_call: TRBV18
d_call: .
cdr3_aa: CASSPPHGYQETQYF
cdr3_nt: TGTGCCAGCTCACCGCCGCATGGATACCAAGAGACCCAGTACTTC

clone_size: .
j_call: TRBJ1-6
v_call: TRBV10-3
d_call: .
cdr3_aa: CAISDGRSSPGSPLHF
cdr3_nt: TGTGCCATCAGTGATGGAAGGTCCTCCCCGGGTTCACCCCTCCACTTT

clone_size: .
j_call: TRBJ2-3
v_call: TRBV5-1
d_call: .
cdr3_aa: CASSLALGLSTDTQYF
cdr3_nt: TGCGCCAGCAGCTTGGCCTTAGGGTTGAGCACAGATACGCAGTATTTT

clone_size: .
j_call: TRBJ2-3
v_call: TRBV30
d_call: .
cdr3_aa: CAWSDGAGDTQYF
cdr3_nt: TGTGCCTGGAGTGATGGGGCGGGAGATACGCAGTATTTT

clone_size: once
j_call: TRBJ2-1
v_call: TRBV18
d_call: TRBD2
cdr3_aa: CASHLAGSSEQFF
cdr3_nt: TGTGCCAGCCACCTAGCGGGGTCTTCGGAGCAGTTCTTC

clone_size: many
j_call: TRBJ2-3
v_call: TRBV12-3/TRBV12-4
d_call: .
cdr3_aa: CASSLSVWGKTSTDTQYF
cdr3_nt: TGTGCCAGCAGTTTATCTGTTTGGGGCAAAACTAGCACAGATACGCAGTATTTT

clone_size: .
j_call: TRBJ1-2
v_call: TRBV7-2
d_call: .
cdr3_aa: CASSAGGDSVGYTF
cdr3_nt: TGTGCCAGCAGCGCCGGGGGGGACTCTGTCGGCTACACCTTC

clone_size: .
j_call: TRBJ2-1
v_call: TRBV6-2/TRBV6-3
d_call: .
cdr3_aa: CASSRTWYYEQFF
cdr3_nt: TGTGCCAGCAGCCGGACCTGGTATTACGAGCAGTTCTTC

clone_size: .
j_call: TRBJ1-1
v_call: TRBV9
d_call: .
cdr3_aa: CASSSMRDSSELAFF
cdr3_nt: TGTGCCAGCAGCTCTATGCGGGATTCAAGCGAACTGGCTTTCTTT

clone_size: once
j_call: TRBJ2-6
v_call: TRBV21-1
d_call: .
cdr3_aa: CASSKPNTKASGANVLTF
cdr3_nt: TGTGCCAGCAGCAAACCTAACACCAAGGCCTCTGGGGCCAACGTCCTGACTTTC